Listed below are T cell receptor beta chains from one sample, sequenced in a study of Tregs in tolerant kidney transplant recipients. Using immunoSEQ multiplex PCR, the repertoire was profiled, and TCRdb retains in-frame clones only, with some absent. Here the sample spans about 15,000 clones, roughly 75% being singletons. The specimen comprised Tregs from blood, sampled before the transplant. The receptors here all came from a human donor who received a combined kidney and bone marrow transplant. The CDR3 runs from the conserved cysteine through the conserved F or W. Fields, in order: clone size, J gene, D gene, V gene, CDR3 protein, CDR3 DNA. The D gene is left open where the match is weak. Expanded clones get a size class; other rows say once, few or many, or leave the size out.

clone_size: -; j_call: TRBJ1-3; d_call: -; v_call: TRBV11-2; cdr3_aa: CASSPSGGALGNTIYF; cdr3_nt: TGTGCCAGCAGCCCAAGCGGGGGGGCCCTTGGAAACACCATATATTTT
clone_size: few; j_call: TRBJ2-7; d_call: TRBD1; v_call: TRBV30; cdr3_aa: CAWRTGKLHEQYF; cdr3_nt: TGTGCCTGGCGGACAGGGAAATTGCACGAGCAGTACTTC
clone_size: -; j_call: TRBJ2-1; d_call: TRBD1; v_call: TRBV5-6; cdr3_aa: CASRPTGGEGNEQFF; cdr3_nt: TGTGCCAGCAGGCCTACAGGGGGCGAGGGCAATGAGCAGTTCTTC
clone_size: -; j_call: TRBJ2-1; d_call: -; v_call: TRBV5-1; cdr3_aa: CASSLAPGPDEQFF; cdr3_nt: TGCGCCAGCAGCTTGGCTCCTGGCCCTGATGAGCAGTTCTTC
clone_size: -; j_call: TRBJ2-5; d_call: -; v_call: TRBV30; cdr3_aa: CAWTGLETQYF; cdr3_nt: TGTGCCTGGACAGGGTTAGAGACCCAGTACTTC
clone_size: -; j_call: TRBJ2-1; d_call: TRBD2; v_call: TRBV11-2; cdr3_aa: CASSLTSGSWDEQFF; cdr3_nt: TGTGCCAGCAGCCTTACCAGCGGGAGCTGGGATGAGCAGTTCTTC
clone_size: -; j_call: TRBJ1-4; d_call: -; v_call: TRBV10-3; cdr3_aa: CAISDPGRGVSDEKLFF; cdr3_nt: TGTGCCATCAGTGACCCAGGGAGGGGAGTATCGGATGAAAAACTGTTTTTT
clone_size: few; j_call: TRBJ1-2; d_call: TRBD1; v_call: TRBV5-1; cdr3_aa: CASSFTGGINYGYTF; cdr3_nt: TGCGCCAGCAGCTTCACAGGGGGCATCAACTATGGCTACACCTTC
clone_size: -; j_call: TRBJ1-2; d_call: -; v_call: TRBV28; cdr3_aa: CASSGWGTGYGYTF; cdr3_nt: TGTGCCAGCAGTGGGTGGGGAACAGGCTATGGCTACACCTTC
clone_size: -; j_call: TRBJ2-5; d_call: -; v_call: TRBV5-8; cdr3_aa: CASSLGFSKETQYF; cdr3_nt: TGTGCCAGCAGCTTGGGGTTTAGCAAAGAGACCCAGTACTTC
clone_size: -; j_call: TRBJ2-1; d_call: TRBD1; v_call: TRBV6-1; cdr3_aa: CASSGDRGARNEQFF; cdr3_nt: TGTGCCAGCAGTGGGGACAGGGGAGCTAGGAATGAGCAGTTCTTC
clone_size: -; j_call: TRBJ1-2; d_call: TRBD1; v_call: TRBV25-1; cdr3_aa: CASSEGTAATF; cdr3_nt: TGTGCCAGCAGTGAAGGGACAGCAGCCACCTTC
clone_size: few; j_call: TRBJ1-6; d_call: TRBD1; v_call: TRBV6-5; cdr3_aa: CASSQGTVGNSPLHF; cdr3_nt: TGTGCCAGCAGCCAAGGGACAGTTGGCAATTCACCCCTCCACTTT
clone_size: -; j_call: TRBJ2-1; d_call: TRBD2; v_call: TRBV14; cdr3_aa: CASSQESISGGVSLPYNEQFF; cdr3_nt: TGTGCCAGCAGCCAAGAGAGTATTAGCGGGGGGGTCTCCCTCCCCTACAATGAGCAGTTCTTC
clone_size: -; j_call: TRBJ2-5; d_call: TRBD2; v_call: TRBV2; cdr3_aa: CAINPREYQETQYF; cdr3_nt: TGTGCCATAAACCCGCGGGAGTACCAAGAGACCCAGTACTTC
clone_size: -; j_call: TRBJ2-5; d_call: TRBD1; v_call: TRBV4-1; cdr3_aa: CASSQESGTGGETQYF; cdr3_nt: TGCGCCAGCAGCCAAGAAAGCGGGACAGGGGGAGAGACCCAGTACTTC
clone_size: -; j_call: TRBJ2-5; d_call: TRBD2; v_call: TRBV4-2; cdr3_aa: CASSQDSKLGLAGGKETQYF; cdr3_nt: TGTGCCAGCAGCCAAGATAGTAAATTGGGATTAGCGGGGGGGAAAGAGACCCAGTACTTC
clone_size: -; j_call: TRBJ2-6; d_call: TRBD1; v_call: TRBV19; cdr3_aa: CASSSRQGGGANVLTF; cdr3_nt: TGTGCCAGTAGTTCCCGACAGGGGGGCGGGGCCAACGTCCTGACTTTC
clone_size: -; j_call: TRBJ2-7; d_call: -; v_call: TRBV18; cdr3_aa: CASSPSHLALTSYEQYF; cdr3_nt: TGTGCCAGCTCACCTTCCCACTTAGCTCTAACCTCCTACGAGCAGTACTTC
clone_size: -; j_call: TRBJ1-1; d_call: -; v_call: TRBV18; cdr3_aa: CASSPIQGPNTEAFF; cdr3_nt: TGTGCCAGCTCACCCATACAGGGTCCGAACACTGAAGCTTTCTTT
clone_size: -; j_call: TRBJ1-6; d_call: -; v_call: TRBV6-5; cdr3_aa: CASSYLYGPGNSPLHF; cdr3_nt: TGTGCCAGCAGTTACTTGTATGGTCCCGGTAATTCACCCCTCCACTTT
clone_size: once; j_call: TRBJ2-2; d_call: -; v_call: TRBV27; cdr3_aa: CASSLDRRATGELFF; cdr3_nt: TGTGCCAGCAGTTTGGACAGAAGGGCCACCGGGGAGCTGTTTTTT
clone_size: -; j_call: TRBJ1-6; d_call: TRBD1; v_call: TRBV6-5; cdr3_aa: CASTTSQGASSPLHF; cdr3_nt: TGTGCCAGCACGACCTCCCAGGGGGCGAGCTCACCCCTCCACTTT
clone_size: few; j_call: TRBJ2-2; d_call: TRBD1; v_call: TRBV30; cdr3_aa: CAWSVLDRVSGELFF; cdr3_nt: TGTGCCTGGAGTGTACTCGACAGGGTTAGCGGGGAGCTGTTTTTT
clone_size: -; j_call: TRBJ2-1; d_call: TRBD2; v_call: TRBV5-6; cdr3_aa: CASSPGGLAGYNEQFF; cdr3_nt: TGTGCCAGCAGCCCAGGCGGACTAGCGGGGTACAATGAGCAGTTCTTC
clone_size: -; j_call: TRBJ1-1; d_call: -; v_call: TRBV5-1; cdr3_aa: CASSLWLAGEAFF; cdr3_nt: TGCGCCAGCAGCTTGTGGTTGGCGGGAGAAGCTTTCTTT
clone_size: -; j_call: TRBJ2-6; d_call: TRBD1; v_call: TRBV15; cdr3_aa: CATSGQAASGANVLTF; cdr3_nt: TGTGCCACCAGCGGACAGGCCGCCTCTGGGGCCAACGTCCTGACTTTC
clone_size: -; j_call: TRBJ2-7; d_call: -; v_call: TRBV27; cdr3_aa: CASRSQGGYEQYF; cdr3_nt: TGTGCCAGCAGATCTCAGGGCGGCTACGAGCAGTACTTC
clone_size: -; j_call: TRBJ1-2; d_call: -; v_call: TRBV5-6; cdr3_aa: CASSFDRSGGYTF; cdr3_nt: TGTGCCAGCAGCTTCGACAGGTCGGGCGGCTACACCTTC
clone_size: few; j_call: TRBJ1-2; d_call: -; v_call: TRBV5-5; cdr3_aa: CASSLVFGVKSNYGYTF; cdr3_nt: TGTGCCAGCAGCTTGGTATTCGGTGTCAAGAGTAACTATGGCTACACCTTC
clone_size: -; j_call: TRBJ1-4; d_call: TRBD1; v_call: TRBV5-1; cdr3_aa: CASSFGTESFATNEKLFF; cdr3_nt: TGCGCCAGCAGCTTCGGGACAGAGAGCTTTGCAACTAATGAAAAACTGTTTTTT
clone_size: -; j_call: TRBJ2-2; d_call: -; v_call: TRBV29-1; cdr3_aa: CSALKGRLTGELFF; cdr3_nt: TGCAGCGCTTTAAAGGGGCGGCTGACCGGGGAGCTGTTTTTT
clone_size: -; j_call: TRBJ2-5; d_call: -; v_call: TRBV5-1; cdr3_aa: CASSLGTYQETQYF; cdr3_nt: TGCGCCAGCAGCCTCGGGACTTACCAAGAGACCCAGTACTTC
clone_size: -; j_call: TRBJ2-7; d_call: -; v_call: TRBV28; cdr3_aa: CASSLTGEEQYF; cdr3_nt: TGTGCCAGCAGTTTGACCGGGGAAGAGCAGTACTTC
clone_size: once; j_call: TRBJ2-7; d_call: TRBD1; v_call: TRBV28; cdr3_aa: CASSLLRTGSYEQYF; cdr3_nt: TGTGCCAGCAGTTTACTTCGGACAGGGTCCTACGAGCAGTACTTC
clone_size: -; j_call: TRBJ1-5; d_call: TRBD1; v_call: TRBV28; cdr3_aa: CASSKVGLTGLNQPQHF; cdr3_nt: TGTGCCAGCAGTAAGGTCGGATTGACAGGGCTTAATCAGCCCCAGCATTTT
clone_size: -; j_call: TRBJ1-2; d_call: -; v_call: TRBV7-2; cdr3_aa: CASSLVSVNYGYTF; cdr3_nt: TGTGCCAGCAGCTTAGTTTCAGTGAACTATGGCTACACCTTC
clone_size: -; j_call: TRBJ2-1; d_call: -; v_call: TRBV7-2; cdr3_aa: CASSGRGYNEQFF; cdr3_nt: TGTGCCAGCAGCGGAAGAGGTTACAATGAGCAGTTCTTC
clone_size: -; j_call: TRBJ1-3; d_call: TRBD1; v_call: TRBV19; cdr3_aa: CASKSGTASGNTIYF; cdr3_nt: TGTGCCAGTAAATCTGGGACAGCCTCTGGAAACACCATATATTTT
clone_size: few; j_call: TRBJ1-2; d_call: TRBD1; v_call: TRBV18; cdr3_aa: CASSPGPGQGFYGYTF; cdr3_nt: TGTGCCAGCTCACCTGGCCCGGGACAGGGATTTTATGGCTACACCTTC
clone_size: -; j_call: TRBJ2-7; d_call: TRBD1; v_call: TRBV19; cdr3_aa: CATGTGRTYEQYF; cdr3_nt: TGTGCCACCGGGACAGGGCGGACCTACGAGCAGTACTTC
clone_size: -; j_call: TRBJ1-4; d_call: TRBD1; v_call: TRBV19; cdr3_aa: CASVPGQGYNEKLFF; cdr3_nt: TGTGCCAGCGTACCGGGACAGGGATATAATGAAAAACTGTTTTTT
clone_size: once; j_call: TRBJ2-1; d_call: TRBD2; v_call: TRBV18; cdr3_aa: CASSKPGLASGYNEQFF; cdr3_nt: TGTGCCAGCTCAAAACCGGGACTAGCTTCTGGCTACAATGAGCAGTTCTTC
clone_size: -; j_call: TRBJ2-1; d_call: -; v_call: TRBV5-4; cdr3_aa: CASSSPYSEESSYNEQFF; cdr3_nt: TGTGCCAGCAGCTCACCCTATAGCGAGGAGAGCTCCTACAATGAGCAGTTCTTC
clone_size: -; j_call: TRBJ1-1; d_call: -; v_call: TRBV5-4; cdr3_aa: CASSRPGLGGAEAFF; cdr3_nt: TGTGCCAGCAGCCGCCCGGGCCTAGGAGGGGCTGAAGCTTTCTTT
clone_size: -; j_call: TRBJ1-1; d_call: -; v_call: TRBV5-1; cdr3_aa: CASKLRGNTEAFF; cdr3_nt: TGCGCCAGCAAGCTCAGGGGGAACACTGAAGCTTTCTTT
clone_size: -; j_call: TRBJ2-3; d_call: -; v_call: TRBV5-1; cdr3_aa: CASRSGTISTDTQYF; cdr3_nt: TGCGCCAGCAGGTCTGGGACAATTAGCACAGATACGCAGTATTTT
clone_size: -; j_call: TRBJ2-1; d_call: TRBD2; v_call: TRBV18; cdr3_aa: CASSPRPPFVTSGGNEQFF; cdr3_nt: TGTGCCAGCTCACCACGTCCTCCTTTTGTGACTAGCGGGGGTAATGAGCAGTTCTTC
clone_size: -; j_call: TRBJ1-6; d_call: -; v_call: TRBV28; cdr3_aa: CATLLASSYNSPLHF; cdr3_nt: TGTGCCACCCTCCTGGCCAGCTCCTATAATTCACCCCTCCACTTT